This is a list of T cell receptor beta chains from one sample in a study of radiotherapy plus CTLA-4 blockade in lung cancer. The data were produced by immunoSEQ multiplex PCR, yet TCRdb's version contains in-frame clones alone and is incomplete. The sample carries over 70,000 clones, approximately 83% recorded once. Sequencing used peripheral blood, obtained from a patient treated with radiotherapy plus ipilimumab. The source is a human donor with non-small cell lung cancer who had a partial response to radiotherapy plus ipilimumab. The CDR3 runs from the conserved cysteine through the conserved F or W. A D gene is named only where the DNA matches it firmly. Size is omitted from some rows. Given values are once, few, many or a class for expanded clones.

d_call	clone_size	v_call	j_call	cdr3_nt	cdr3_aa
TRBD2	NA	TRBV5-1	TRBJ2-2	TGCGCCAGCAGCCTTCGGACAGTGATGACTAGCGGGAGGGCCAGTCAGTATCCCGGGGAGCTGTTTTTT	CASSLRTVMTSGRASQYPGELFF
NA	once	TRBV20-1	TRBJ1-1	TGCAGTGCTCAGAACATAAGAGCTTTCTTT	CSAQNIRAFF
TRBD2	NA	TRBV5-1	TRBJ2-1	TGCGCCAGCAGGGCGGCGGGAGGGCCTCTCAATGAGCAGTTCTTC	CASRAAGGPLNEQFF
NA	NA	TRBV9	TRBJ1-5	TGTGCCAGCAGCGCGGGGGGACCGTTCGAGGGAGCCCAGCATTTT	CASSAGGPFEGAQHF
NA	NA	TRBV4-1	TRBJ2-3	TGCGCCAGCAGCCAAGATTCACATACAGATACGCAGTATTTT	CASSQDSHTDTQYF
NA	NA	TRBV16	TRBJ2-1	TGTGCCAGCAGCCCCGATGGGGGGGAGCAGTTCTTC	CASSPDGGEQFF
NA	NA	TRBV30	TRBJ1-2	TGTGCCTGGAGCCGAAGGGGGGGGGCGTTC	CAWSRRGGAF
NA	NA	TRBV27	TRBJ2-1	TGTGCCAGCAGCGCGGACTGGAGAGACAATGAGCAGTTCTTC	CASSADWRDNEQFF
NA	NA	TRBV27	TRBJ2-7	TGTGCCAGCAGTCTTAGCGGAGAGCTCGAGCAGTACTTC	CASSLSGELEQYF
NA	NA	TRBV19	TRBJ2-1	TGTGCCAGTAGTAGACCTCTGGGGGCAGGTTCCTACAATGAGCAGTTCTTC	CASSRPLGAGSYNEQFF
NA	NA	TRBV6-1	TRBJ1-2	TGTGCCAGCAGTGAAAGGACACAAAACTATGGCTACACCTTC	CASSERTQNYGYTF